One sample yielded the 23 T cell receptor beta chains listed below, sequenced in a study of OX40 agonist ivuxolimab in advanced cancers. The method was immunoSEQ multiplex PCR; TCRdb's version includes in-frame clones alone and lacks a portion of them. Here the sample spans about 100,000 clones, 90% to 97% being singletons. This specimen consisted of CD4+ or CD8+ T cells sorted from blood, obtained in a trial of the OX40 agonist ivuxolimab. The receptor set was obtained from an adult with an advanced solid tumor such as melanoma, head and neck, liver or kidney cancer.

This clone was found once. DNA of the CDR3: TGCGCCAGCAGCCAAGGTCGGGGGCGATCCTACGAGCAGTACTTC. This sequence encodes CASSQGRGRSYEQYF. V and J are TRBV4-1 and TRBJ2-7; possibly TRBD1 or TRBD2 for D (6 bases each). The CDR3 spans 15 residues. Trimming pared 1 base from V and 1 base from J, leaving 11 bases between. Germline loops: CDR1 MGHRA, CDR2 YSYEKL.

The chain has TRBV27 and TRBJ2-3; unclear D gene. V shed 6 bases and J shed 6 bases, with 13 bases lying between them. The CDR3 contains 13 residues. Germline V gene sequence: CDR1 MNHEY, CDR2 SMNVEV (reference sequence). The DNA of the CDR3 is TGTGCCAGCAGGACCTCGGACGGGGATACGCAGTATTTT. Amino acids: CASRTSDGDTQYF.

This chain connects TRBV2 to TRBJ1-4, with TRBD1 matching 9 bases. The V segment lost 10 bases and the J segment 8 bases; nucleotides outside the gene matches: 14. The CDR3 contains 15 residues. Germline CDR1 and CDR2: SNHLY and FYNNEI. CDR3 region: CATQDPGQGDEKLFF. Here the CDR3 DNA reads TGTGCCACCCAGGATCCGGGACAGGGAGACGAAAAACTGTTTTTT.

V is TRBV4-3 and J is TRBJ1-4; D is ambiguous. V gave up 1 base and J gave up 3 bases, with 9 bases separating them. This CDR3 contains 15 residues. CDR1 and CDR2 from the germline V gene are LGHNA and YSLEER. The CDR3 region has the DNA TGCGCCAGCAGCCAAGTGGCGGACTCTAATGAAAAACTGTTTTTT. Protein product: CASSQVADSNEKLFF.

The genes are TRBV28 and TRBJ2-7; D may be TRBD2 (6 bases). This CDR3 has 11 residues. Deletions cut 3 bases from V and 6 bases from J, with 6 bases between. Germline V gene lookup returns CDR1 MDHEN and CDR2 SYDVKM. The DNA for the CDR3 is TGTGCCAGCAGTTTGGGGGGCGAGCAGTACTTC. Its protein is CASSLGGEQYF.

J is TRBJ2-7 and V is TRBV27, with 14 nucleotides matching TRBD2. The CDR3 covers 21 residues. Germline CDR1 reads MNHEY; CDR2 reads SMNVEV (reference sequence). V shed 5 bases and J 0 bases; nucleotides not matched to a gene: 18. CDR3 in amino acids: CASSPILLGLAGAIPSYEQYF. For the CDR3, the DNA is TGTGCCAGCAGTCCGATACTCTTGGGACTAGCGGGGGCGATACCCTCCTACGAGCAGTACTTC.

The gene calls are TRBV19 and TRBJ1-3; D is uncertain. Trimming left V 5 bases short and J 0 bases short, with 11 bases between. Germline CDR1 reads LNHDA; CDR2 reads SQIVND (reference sequence). This CDR3 is built from 15 residues. CDR3 DNA sequence: TGTGCCAGTAGTTCCCCGAGACTCTCTGGAAACACCATATATTTT. Its protein product is CASSSPRLSGNTIYF.

The rearrangement uses TRBV15 and TRBJ1-1; tentative D call: TRBD1 (5 bases). This CDR3 comprises 16 residues. V was clipped by 1 base and J by 3 bases, with 15 bases between them. Per germline, CDR1 LNHNV and CDR2 YYDKDF (reference sequence). This CDR3 reads CATSRGRWGEDTEAFF. The CDR3 DNA sequence: TGTGCCACCAGCAGAGGCCGGTGGGGGGAAGACACTGAAGCTTTCTTT. The full variable domain, rest sourced from reference TRBV15 and TRBJ1-1, is DAMVIQNPRYQVTQFGKPVTLSCSQTLNHNVMYWYQQKSSQAPKLLFHYYDKDFNNEADTPDNFQSRRPNTSFCFLDIRSPGLGDTAMYLCATSRGRWGEDTEAFFGQGTRLTVV.

This rearrangement joins TRBV6-6 to TRBJ1-6, with D unresolved. In germline, CDR1 is MNHNY, CDR2 SVGAGI (reference sequence). V lost 6 bases, J lost 11 bases, and 11 bases lay in between. The CDR3 contains 12 residues. The CDR3 DNA reads as TGTGCCAGCAGCCCCGGGCTTGCACCCCTCCACTTT. This gives the protein CASSPGLAPLHF.

V usage is TRBV5-4 and J usage is TRBJ2-7; D possibly uses TRBD1 or TRBD2 (5 bases each). CDR1 is SGHNT, CDR2 YYREEE, per germline (reference sequence). The CDR3 totals 13 residues. V lost 2 bases and J 4 bases, leaving 10 bases between the germline ends. The DNA for the CDR3 is TGTGCCAGCAGCTTTCTGAGGGGTTACGAGCAGTACTTC. Translating it yields CASSFLRGYEQYF.

This sequence joins TRBV28 and TRBJ1-5; possibly TRBD1 for D (6 bases). Germline assignment: CDR1 MDHEN and CDR2 SYDVKM. The CDR3 runs to 15 residues. V gave up 3 bases and J gave up 4 bases, with 13 bases separating them. The CDR3 sequence is CASSFWQGTNQPQHF. The CDR3 DNA reads TGTGCCAGCAGTTTTTGGCAGGGGACGAATCAGCCCCAGCATTTT.

The CDR3 region has the DNA TGTGCCAGCAGTTCGTTTAGAGACACTAGCACAGATACGCAGTATTTT. Its protein product is CASSSFRDTSTDTQYF. V and J are TRBV28 and TRBJ2-3; D is undetermined. CDR1 is MDHEN and CDR2 is SYDVKM in the germline V gene. Trimming pared 4 bases from V and 0 bases from J, leaving 14 bases between. The CDR3 has 16 amino acids. The whole variable domain, filled in from reference TRBV28 and TRBJ2-3, reads DVKVTQSSRYLVKRTGEKVFLECVQDMDHENMFWYRQDPGLGLRLIYFSYDVKMKEKGDIPEGYSVSREKKERFSLILESASTNQTSMYLCASSSFRDTSTDTQYFGPGTRLTVL.

J is TRBJ1-2 and V is TRBV12-5; D is unclear. The CDR3 has 10 amino acids. Deletions cut 0 bases from V and 11 bases from J, with 4 bases between. From germline, CDR1 is LGHNT and CDR2 FRNRAP. The DNA of the CDR3 is TGTGCTAGTGGTTTGGTGCCTTACACCTTC. This sequence encodes CASGLVPYTF.

V is TRBV6-1 and J is TRBJ2-7; 11 bases are shared with TRBD2. The V and J ends lost 5 bases and 5 bases, in that order; junction bases with no gene match: 5. CDR1 is MNHNS and CDR2 is SASEGT in the germline V gene. This CDR3 has 14 amino acids. CDR3 DNA sequence: TGTGCCAGCAGTAACAGGGGACTAGCGGACGAGCAGTACTTC. Translation: CASSNRGLADEQYF.

This chain joins TRBV6-1 and TRBJ1-1; the D gene is possibly TRBD1 (6 bases). Trimming stripped 5 bases from V and 5 bases from J, with 15 bases between. The CDR3 runs to 14 residues. Germline V gene sequence: CDR1 MNHNS, CDR2 SASEGT. The CDR3 nucleotides are TGTGCCAGCAGTTATGTCAGGGGAGGGACTGAAGCTTTCTTT. Encoded protein: CASSYVRGGTEAFF.

This chain connects TRBV27 to TRBJ2-7; TRBD2 matches 13 bases. V gave up 5 bases and J gave up 5 bases; unmatched junction bases: 3. Germline loops: CDR1 MNHEY, CDR2 SMNVEV (reference sequence). The CDR3 extends over 14 amino acids. The DNA of the CDR3 is TGTGCCAGCAGTCGGACTAGCGGGAGTGACGAGCAGTACTTC. It yields the protein CASSRTSGSDEQYF.

Of note for this clone: The same CDR3 can be traced to other DNA sequences in this sample. The chain links TRBV10-1 to TRBJ2-2, with D unclear. This CDR3 contains 14 residues. The V and J ends lost 0 bases and 0 bases respectively, with 2 bases between them. Germline V CDR1 and CDR2: WNHNN, SYGVQD (reference sequence). The CDR3 bases are TGCGCCAGCAGTGAGTCACCGAACACCGGGGAGCTGTTTTTT. This sequence encodes CASSESPNTGELFF.

V is TRBV7-3 and J is TRBJ2-3; D not resolved. Germline-derived CDR1 and CDR2 are SGHTA and FQGTGA. Trimming cost V 2 bases and J 4 bases, with 10 bases left between them. The CDR3 is 14 residues long. The CDR3 DNA follows: TGTGCCAGCAGCTTATTAGGCAAGGCAGATACGCAGTATTTT. Protein: CASSLLGKADTQYF.

V usage is TRBV27 and J usage is TRBJ1-3, with D uncertain. Germline loops: CDR1 MNHEY, CDR2 SMNVEV (reference sequence). V dropped 5 bases and J dropped 1 base, with 9 bases sitting between them. The CDR3 has 14 residues. CDR3 sequence (DNA): TGTGCCAGCAGTGGCCGGGGTTCTGGAAACACCATATATTTT. This translates into CASSGRGSGNTIYF.

V and J are TRBV19 and TRBJ2-3; no reliable D call. The CDR3 sequence is 13 residues long. V was cut by 6 bases and J by 1 base, with 8 bases left in between. Per germline, CDR1 LNHDA and CDR2 SQIVND (reference sequence). In DNA form, the CDR3 reads TGTGCCAGTAGGGAACTGGGCACAGATACGCAGTATTTT. This translates into CASRELGTDTQYF.

This chain uses TRBV5-6 with TRBJ1-1, with 7 bases matching TRBD1. Germline-derived CDR1 and CDR2 are SGHDT and YYEEEE. There are 16 residues in the CDR3. The V segment lost 3 bases and the J segment 1 base; nucleotides outside the gene matches: 9. The CDR3 loop reads CASSSTLGQQNTEAFF. The CDR3 DNA sequence: TGTGCCAGCAGCTCAACCCTGGGACAGCAGAACACTGAAGCTTTCTTT.

The chain employs TRBV27 and TRBJ2-1; D possibly corresponds to TRBD2 (5 bases). In germline, CDR1 is MNHEY, CDR2 SMNVEV (reference sequence). The V gene lost 9 bases and the J gene lost 0 bases, with 12 bases spanning the gap. This CDR3 has 14 residues. CDR3 nucleotides: TGTGCCAGTAGGGTGGGGAGCTCCTACAATGAGCAGTTCTTC. It encodes CASRVGSSYNEQFF.

This rearrangement joins TRBV11-2 to TRBJ2-7, with D unresolved. Trimming cost V 1 base and J 5 bases, with 9 bases left between them. The CDR3 consists of 13 residues. Germline CDR1 reads SGHAT; CDR2 reads FQNNGV. CDR3 in DNA: TGTGCCAGCAGCTTAGGCTGGGGAAACGAGCAGTACTTC. Translated, it gives CASSLGWGNEQYF.